These 18 T cell receptor beta chains originate from one sample sequenced in a study of human T cells and chemical hapten exposure. From whole blood left unfractionated, total RNA was extracted. The library gave individual cDNA molecules unique molecular identifiers. TCRdb independently ran MiXCR on the reads; one entry per CDR3 protein. Counted here are about 120,000 distinct CDR3 sequences, around 9% occurring once; the ten biggest clones make up more than 1.3%. The specimen sequenced was whole blood. Source of these receptors: a human donor in good health. Some clones in this sample may be carry-over from other donors' samples.

The rearrangement links TRBV29-1 to TRBJ2-2; TRBD2 matches at 7 bases. CDR3 length equals 16 residues. J gave up 2 bases and V 0 bases, and 6 bases lay outside the gene matches. Germline CDR1 is SQVTM and CDR2 is ANQGSEA. The CDR3 loop is CSVEDRTSSNTGELFF. CDR3 nucleotide sequence: TGCAGCGTTGAAGATCGGACTAGTTCCAACACCGGGGAGCTGTTTTTT.

The V and J genes are TRBV4-3 and TRBJ1-2; D call uncertain. The germline gives CDR1 LGHNA, CDR2 YSLEER. Deletions cut 0 bases from V and 4 bases from J, with 12 bases between. CDR3 length equals 15 residues. Here the CDR3 reads CASSQDSWAGYGYTF. The CDR3 DNA follows: TGCGCCAGCAGCCAAGATAGTTGGGCGGGCTATGGCTACACCTTC.

This clonotype was recorded a few times. The chain couples TRBV29-1 to TRBJ2-4, with D possibly TRBD2 on 6 matching bases. Per germline, CDR1 SQVTM and CDR2 ANQGSEA. Trimming removed 7 bases at V and 0 bases at J, with 10 bases between. The CDR3 runs 13 residues. The CDR3 is CSGRAEAKNIQYF. For the CDR3, the DNA is TGCAGCGGGAGGGCTGAAGCCAAAAACATTCAGTACTTC.

This clonotype appeared a few times. This sequence joins TRBV27 and TRBJ2-2; 9 nucleotides align to TRBD2. The V gene end was trimmed by 1 base and the J gene end by 4 bases; junction bases not matched to a gene: 7. The germline gives CDR1 MNHEY, CDR2 SMNVEV (reference sequence). CDR3 length equals 17 residues. CDR3 residues: CASSLWSSGEVTGELFF. The CDR3 DNA reads TGTGCCAGCAGTTTATGGTCTAGCGGGGAGGTCACCGGGGAGCTGTTTTTT.

This clonotype showed up just once. The chain links TRBV30 to TRBJ2-4; 7 bases align to TRBD2. CDR3 length equals 16 residues. From germline, CDR1 is GTSNPN and CDR2 SVGIG (reference sequence). Trimming cost V 3 bases and J 1 base; bases outside gene matches: 9. This CDR3 reads CAWSGIGAGAKNIQYF. The CDR3 bases are TGTGCCTGGAGCGGAATCGGAGCGGGGGCCAAAAACATTCAGTACTTC.

The table lists this clonotype with a few counts. The rearrangement links TRBV3-1 to TRBJ2-1; tentatively, D is TRBD2 (5 bases). The V gene's germline CDR1 is LGHDT and CDR2 YNNKEL (reference sequence). Trimming removed 4 bases from V and 4 bases from J, with 14 bases in between. CDR3 length: 15 residues. The DNA of the CDR3 is TGTGCCAGCAGCCGCCTCCATGGAGGATACAATGAGCAGTTCTTC. Translating gives CASSRLHGGYNEQFF.

This CDR3 reads CASSSRAEESGANVLTF. The CDR3 region has the DNA TGTGCCAGCAGCAGTAGGGCAGAAGAGTCTGGGGCCAACGTCCTGACTTTC. This rearrangement joins TRBV9 to TRBJ2-6; D gene uncertain. The CDR3 sequence is 17 residues long. From germline, CDR1 is SGDLS and CDR2 YYNGEE. The V and J ends lost 4 bases and 1 base respectively, with 15 bases between them.

This clonotype was recorded many times. The chain has TRBV4-1 and TRBJ1-4, with unresolved D. The CDR3 spans 13 residues. The V and J ends lost 3 bases and 3 bases respectively, with 5 bases between them. Germline V gene data show CDR1 as MGHRA and CDR2 as YSYEKL. The CDR3 loop is CASSQDPNEKLFF. CDR3 bases: TGCGCCAGCAGCCAGGACCCTAATGAAAAACTGTTTTTT.

The V call is TRBV6-2 or TRBV6-3, the J call TRBJ2-7; 8 bases agree with TRBD1. The CDR3 has 12 residues. Germline loops: CDR1 MNHEY, CDR2 SVGEGT. Germline trimming cut 8 bases from V and 3 bases from J; bases unmatched to any gene: 3. For the CDR3, the DNA is TGTGCCAGCGGGGACAGGATCTACGAGCAGTACTTC. Translated: CASGDRIYEQYF.

This clonotype showed up many times. The genes are TRBV20-1 and TRBJ2-5; D is undetermined. The CDR3 loop spans 11 amino acids. Trimming took 4 bases from V and 2 from J, leaving 5 bases between them. Germline V gives CDR1 DFQATT, CDR2 SNEGSKA (reference sequence). The CDR3 nucleotides are TGCAGTGCTATCTGGCAAGAGACCCAGTACTTC. Encoded protein: CSAIWQETQYF.

The sample holds many counts of this clonotype. The chain carries TRBV29-1 and TRBJ1-1; 7 bases agree with TRBD1. Germline V gene lookup returns CDR1 SQVTM and CDR2 ANQGSEA. V shed 1 base and J 1 base; nucleotides not matched to a gene: 0. This CDR3 has 13 residues. The CDR3 DNA reads TGCAGCGTTGAAGGACAGGGGAACACTGAAGCTTTCTTT. It specifies CSVEGQGNTEAFF. Full variable domain (rest looked up from reference TRBV29-1 and TRBJ1-1): SAVISQKPSRDICQRGTSLTIQCQVDSQVTMMFWYRQQPGQSLTLIATANQGSEATYESGFVIDKFPISRPNLTFSTLTVSNMSPEDSSIYLCSVEGQGNTEAFFGQGTRLTVV.

V and J are TRBV10-1 and TRBJ1-1; D remains ambiguous. Germline CDR1 and CDR2: WNHNN and SYGVQD (reference sequence). Trimming pared 2 bases from V and 12 bases from J, leaving 16 bases between. The CDR3 is 13 amino acids. CDR3 in amino acids: CASSEGLPGGTFF. As DNA, the CDR3 is TGCGCCAGCAGTGAGGGGTTGCCTGGTGGGACTTTCTTT.

The chain uses TRBV7-7 and TRBJ2-3; 10 bases agree with TRBD2. Germline V lookup: CDR1 SSHAT, CDR2 FNYEAQ (reference sequence). The CDR3 extends over 17 amino acids. Unmatched junction bases numbered 9, after V lost 5 bases and J lost 1 base. CDR3 DNA: TGTGCCAGCAGCCCCAGGACTAGCGGAGCCCGCACAGATACGCAGTATTTT. It translates to CASSPRTSGARTDTQYF.

This clonotype was detected a few times. The V and J genes are TRBV7-9 and TRBJ2-7, with D unresolved. Per the germline V gene, CDR1 is SEHNR and CDR2 is FQNEAQ (reference sequence). Trimming took 4 bases from V and 6 from J, leaving 10 bases between them. The CDR3 contains 12 residues. In nucleotides, the CDR3 is TGTGCCAGCAGCTCCCCCCGGGTCGAGCAGTACTTC. The encoded protein is CASSSPRVEQYF. Looking up the rest from reference TRBV7-9 and TRBJ2-7 gives the full variable domain: DTGVSQNPRHKITKRGQNVTFRCDPISEHNRLYWYRQTLGQGPEFLTYFQNEAQLEKSRLLSDRFSAERPKGSFSTLEIQRTEQGDSAMYLCASSSPRVEQYFGPGTRLTVT.

This clonotype has just a few counts. A much larger clone differs from this one at a single base, so this may be a read error. This chain connects TRBV2 to TRBJ1-5, with D perhaps TRBD1 (5 bases). CDR3 length equals 15 residues. The germline gives CDR1 SNHLY, CDR2 FYNNEI. Trimming shortened V by 5 bases and J by 5 bases, and 16 bases separated the two germline ends. The CDR3 is CASSYIGRDYQPQHF. In DNA, the CDR3 is TGTGCCAGCAGTTATATCGGCAGGGACTATCAGCCCCAGCATTTT.

The CDR3 DNA is TGTGCCAGCAGTTTACGGGATCTGGAAAATTCACCCCTCCACTTT. As protein: CASSLRDLENSPLHF. The V gene is TRBV27, the J gene TRBJ1-6; D is undetermined. Germline lookup yields CDR1 MNHEY and CDR2 SMNVEV (reference sequence). The germline V and J ends were trimmed by 2 bases and 7 bases, with 12 bases remaining between them. The CDR3 contains 15 residues.

This clonotype was counted many times. V is TRBV6-5 and J is TRBJ2-2, with 14 bases that match TRBD2. The CDR3 sequence is 16 residues long. The junction had 2 bases not matched to a gene; V was cut back by 2 bases and J by 6 bases. The germline gives CDR1 MNHEY, CDR2 SVGAGI. The CDR3 nucleotides read TGTGCCAGCAGTTACGGGACTAGCGGGAGCCCCGGGGAGCTGTTTTTT. This codes for CASSYGTSGSPGELFF.

This clonotype was picked up one time. This rearrangement joins TRBV18 to TRBJ2-5; possible D gene TRBD1, 6 bases. Looked up from germline, CDR1 is KGHSH and CDR2 is LQKENI. The CDR3 consists of 14 residues. Trimming removed 0 bases at V and 2 bases at J, with 7 bases between. CDR3 region: CASSPPRGQETQYF. The CDR3 nucleotides read TGTGCCAGCTCACCACCGAGGGGGCAAGAGACCCAGTACTTC.